This T cell receptor beta chain was recovered during a study of human T cells and chemical hapten exposure. About the research overall: Patients, chiefly female, had alopecia areata, totalis or universalis.

As to time point: patch test 3, about 24 weeks after DPC sensitization. Treatment: therapeutic diphenylcyclopropenone sensitization with weekly scalp DPC. Patch tests were applied only after blood draws. Original handling: Between 23,224 and 690,600 TCRs appeared in each sample, and the median stood at roughly 95,000. TCRdb used MiXCR to reprocess the RACE reads, holding one entry per CDR3 protein. V and J calls and clone size were set by TCRdb, not the authors. Of around 200,000 distinct CDR3 sequences listed, around 25% are singletons. A remark on this clonotype: The antigen remains undetermined.

General study points: Clustering by CDR3 similarity yielded significantly more large clusters from expanded TCRs than controls.

The sample in question was whole blood, obtained in connection with sensitization to the hapten diphenylcyclopropenone (DPC). The clonotype comes from a woman in her thirties or forties with alopecia areata. Some clones in this sample may be carry-over from other donors' samples.

The CDR3 region is CASSRGLVGHEQYF. The CDR3 DNA reads TGTGCCAGCAGCAGGGGACTAGTGGGCCACGAGCAGTACTTC. This chain uses TRBV28 with TRBJ2-7, with TRBD2 matching over 8 bases. Germline loops: CDR1 MDHEN, CDR2 SYDVKM. V was pared by 6 bases and J by 5 bases, with 9 bases of the junction left unmatched. This CDR3 spans 14 amino acids.